The 14 T cell receptor beta chains below come from one sample, sequenced in a study of blood T cell repertoires in COVID-19. TCRdb's copy holds only in-frame clones and misses some; the assay was immunoSEQ multiplex PCR. This sample has under 200,000 clones, with about four fifths found just once. The sequencing sample was made of peripheral blood. These receptors were collected from a human donor with acute or convalescent COVID-19. The donor label of this sample is uncertain.

V and J are TRBV28 and TRBJ2-3, with 16 bases identical to TRBD2. Trimming removed 11 bases from V and 12 bases from J; junction bases left unmatched: 5. The CDR3 is made up of 12 amino acids. Germline lookup yields CDR1 MDHEN and CDR2 SYDVKM. The CDR3: CALGLAGGVQYF. CDR3 sequence (DNA): TGTGCCCTGGGACTAGCGGGAGGGGTACAGTATTTT. Filled out from reference TRBV28 and TRBJ2-3, the complete variable domain reads DVKVTQSSRYLVKRTGEKVFLECVQDMDHENMFWYRQDPGLGLRLIYFSYDVKMKEKGDIPEGYSVSREKKERFSLILESASTNQTSMYLCALGLAGGVQYFGPGTRLTVL.

This rearrangement joins TRBV5-6 to TRBJ2-7; maybe TRBD2 (5 bases). CDR1 SGHDT and CDR2 YYEEEE come from the germline V gene. V lost 1 base and J 2 bases, leaving 7 bases between the germline ends. The CDR3 spans 13 residues. The CDR3: CASSLRGTYEQYF. CDR3 bases: TGTGCCAGCAGCTTGCGGGGAACCTACGAGCAGTACTTC.

The chain combines TRBV18 with TRBJ2-3; 14 positions match TRBD2. V gave up 4 bases and J gave up 6 bases; unmatched junction bases: 12. Germline values: CDR1 KGHSH, CDR2 LQKENI. The CDR3 runs to 18 residues. In nucleotides, the CDR3 is TGTGCCAGCTCACGAGACCCGACGGGACTAGCGGGGGTGGATACGCAGTATTTT. The encoded protein is CASSRDPTGLAGVDTQYF.

This chain joins TRBV24-1 and TRBJ1-5; 7 bases agree with TRBD1. From germline, CDR1 is KGHDR and CDR2 SFDVKD. The CDR3 covers 14 residues. Trimming removed 6 bases from V and 4 bases from J; junction bases left unmatched: 5. CDR3: CATSLGGLNQPQHF. CDR3 DNA: TGTGCCACCAGTTTAGGGGGCCTGAATCAGCCCCAGCATTTT.

This chain connects TRBV19 to TRBJ2-7, with 10 bases fitting TRBD1. The CDR3 runs 15 residues. The V gene end was trimmed by 7 bases and the J gene end by 4 bases; junction bases not matched to a gene: 10. CDR1 LNHDA and CDR2 SQIVND come from the germline V gene (reference sequence). CDR3 region: CASTRTGTGEYEQYF. For the CDR3, the DNA is TGTGCCAGTACTCGTACCGGGACAGGGGAGTACGAGCAGTACTTC.

This sequence joins TRBV10-3 and TRBJ2-1; the match to TRBD2 covers 7 bases. The germline CDR1 and CDR2 sequences are ENHRY and SYGVKD. The CDR3 is 15 amino acids. J lost 1 base, V lost 5 bases, and 5 bases had no gene match. In DNA form, the CDR3 reads TGTGCCATCAGTCCGACTAGCAGGTCCTACAATGAGCAGTTCTTC. This sequence encodes CAISPTSRSYNEQFF.

V usage is TRBV21-1 and J usage is TRBJ1-1. TRBV21-1 is classified as a pseudogene. The CDR3 length is 11 residues. CDR3 in DNA: TGTGCCAGCAGCATAATTACTGAAGCTTTCTTT. Amino acids: CASSIITEAFF.

The chain uses TRBV5-6 and TRBJ2-3; the match to TRBD2 covers 14 bases. The CDR3 spans 16 residues. Trimming at V came to 0 bases and at J to 5 bases, leaving 2 bases not matched to a gene. CDR1 is SGHDT, CDR2 YYEEEE, per germline. Here the CDR3 reads CASSLGLAGGIDTQYF. CDR3 DNA sequence: TGTGCCAGCAGCTTGGGACTAGCGGGAGGGATAGATACGCAGTATTTT.

This chain connects TRBV7-6 to TRBJ2-6; the D gene is possibly TRBD1 (6 bases). Trimming removed 7 bases from V and 2 bases from J, with 27 bases in between. CDR1 and CDR2 (germline): SGHVS, FNYEAQ. The CDR3 is 20 residues long. This CDR3 reads CASTGEMWVGGPTGANVLTF. The CDR3 DNA is TGTGCCAGCACCGGGGAGATGTGGGTTGGGGGCCCGACTGGGGCCAACGTCCTGACTTTC.

V usage is TRBV27 and J usage is TRBJ2-3; 8 bases fit TRBD2. V lost 0 bases, J lost 3 bases, and 8 bases stayed unmatched. CDR1 and CDR2 (germline): MNHEY, SMNVEV (reference sequence). The length of the CDR3 is 17 residues. The CDR3 DNA reads TGTGCCAGCAGTTTATCGACTAGCGCGGGGGGAACAGATACGCAGTATTTT. It translates to CASSLSTSAGGTDTQYF.

The CDR3 coding sequence is TGTGCCAGCAGTTTCCGGGACAGGGAGGGCGAGCAGTACTTC. This sequence encodes CASSFRDREGEQYF. The rearrangement links TRBV27 to TRBJ2-7, with TRBD1 matching 9 bases. The CDR3 loop spans 14 amino acids. Trimming cost V 3 bases and J 6 bases; bases outside gene matches: 6. Germline CDR1 MNHEY, CDR2 SMNVEV (reference sequence).

The chain joins TRBV9 to TRBJ2-5; 7 nucleotides line up with TRBD2. The germline V gene has CDR1 SGDLS and CDR2 YYNGEE. V lost 0 bases to trimming and J lost 5 bases; unmatched junction nucleotides: 4. CDR3 length equals 14 residues. CDR3 protein: CASSVDPGRETQYF. The CDR3 region has the DNA TGTGCCAGCAGCGTAGACCCCGGGAGGGAGACCCAGTACTTC. The whole variable domain, remainder taken from reference TRBV9 and TRBJ2-5, is DSGVTQTPKHLITATGQRVTLRCSPRSGDLSVYWYQQSLDQGLQFLIQYYNGEERAKGNILERFSAQQFPDLHSELNLSSLELGDSALYFCASSVDPGRETQYFGPGTRLLVL.

Of note for this clone: At one end the junction does not follow the germline gene, possibly because of a read error. The genes are TRBV5-1 and TRBJ2-5, with a weak D call TRBD1 (6 bases). There are 12 residues in the CDR3. The V gene's germline CDR1 is SGHRS and CDR2 YFSETQ. CDR3 coding DNA: TGCGCCAGCAGCTGGGGGCCGGGACCCGGGGACTTC. This gives the protein CASSWGPGPGDF. Based on the CDR3 plus reference TRBV5-1 and TRBJ2-5, the full variable domain is KAGVTQTPRYLIKTRGQQVTLSCSPISGHRSVSWYQQTPGQGLQFLFEYFSETQRNKGNFPGRFSGRQFSNSRSEMNVSTLELGDSALYLCASSWGPGPGDFGPGTRLLVL.

The chain uses TRBV3-1 (or the pseudogene TRBV3-2) and TRBJ1-4; 7 nucleotides line up with TRBD1. V was clipped by 4 bases and J by 14 bases; unmatched bases: 10. The germline CDR1 and CDR2 sequences are LGHDT and YNNKEL (reference sequence). The CDR3 loop spans 13 amino acids. CDR3 bases: TGTGCCAGCAGCCCAGGCCGCGACAGGGCGCTGTTTTTT. This codes for CASSPGRDRALFF.